These 20 T cell receptor beta chains came from one sample sequenced in a study of radiotherapy plus CTLA-4 blockade in lung cancer. TCRdb's copy holds only in-frame clones and misses some; the assay was immunoSEQ multiplex PCR. The data show roughly 77,000 clones, with 70% to 85% seen just once and approximately 9.9% held by the top ten. The sample in question was peripheral blood, obtained from a patient treated with radiotherapy plus ipilimumab. These receptors were collected from a human donor with non-small cell lung cancer whose response to radiotherapy plus ipilimumab could not be evaluated.

This sequence joins TRBV29-1 and TRBJ2-1, with TRBD1 identical over 10 bases. Germline-derived CDR1 and CDR2 are SQVTM and ANQGSEA. The V gene end was trimmed by 7 bases and the J gene end by 0 bases; junction bases not matched to a gene: 3. The CDR3 contains 14 residues. The chain's CDR3 is CSGTGGSSYNEQFF. CDR3 sequence (DNA): TGCAGCGGGACAGGGGGGAGCTCCTACAATGAGCAGTTCTTC.

The chain is built from TRBV2 and TRBJ2-7; possibly TRBD2 for D (6 bases). Looked up from germline, CDR1 is SNHLY and CDR2 is FYNNEI. The CDR3 has 14 amino acids. V shed 4 bases and J shed 7 bases, with 17 bases lying between them. CDR3 amino acids: CASSVSGSLGEQYF. The CDR3 DNA reads as TGTGCCAGCAGTGTCAGCGGGTCGTTGGGGGAGCAGTACTTC.

This chain links TRBV9 with TRBJ1-2; possible D gene TRBD1, 5 bases. The length of the CDR3 is 14 residues. The germline CDR1 and CDR2 sequences are SGDLS and YYNGEE. V was clipped by 4 bases and J by 8 bases, with 18 bases between them. The CDR3 bases are TGTGCCAGCAGCTCACCGGACAAAACTGGGGGCTACACCTTC. This codes for CASSSPDKTGGYTF. Together with reference TRBV9 and TRBJ1-2, the CDR3 gives the full variable domain: DSGVTQTPKHLITATGQRVTLRCSPRSGDLSVYWYQQSLDQGLQFLIQYYNGEERAKGNILERFSAQQFPDLHSELNLSSLELGDSALYFCASSSPDKTGGYTFGSGTRLTVV.

The rearrangement joins TRBV9 to TRBJ2-5; TRBD2 might be the D (6 bases). CDR1 SGDLS and CDR2 YYNGEE come from the germline V gene. V lost 0 bases and J 1 base, leaving 19 bases between the germline ends. The CDR3 runs to 18 residues. CDR3 sequence (DNA): TGTGCCAGCAGCGTAGTGGGGGTAGGAGCGGGCTCCCAAGAGACCCAGTACTTC. It specifies CASSVVGVGAGSQETQYF. Full variable domain (remainder filled in from reference TRBV9 and TRBJ2-5): DSGVTQTPKHLITATGQRVTLRCSPRSGDLSVYWYQQSLDQGLQFLIQYYNGEERAKGNILERFSAQQFPDLHSELNLSSLELGDSALYFCASSVVGVGAGSQETQYFGPGTRLLVL.

The J gene is TRBJ2-3, the V gene TRBV2; tentatively, D is TRBD2 (5 bases). Germline CDR1 SNHLY, CDR2 FYNNEI. V lost 1 base and J 1 base, leaving 12 bases between the germline ends. There are 16 residues in the CDR3. The CDR3 nucleotides read TGTGCCAGCAGTGAAGTACCGGGAAGGGGCACAGATACGCAGTATTTT. It yields the protein CASSEVPGRGTDTQYF.

V is TRBV9 and J is TRBJ2-7; 10 positions agree with TRBD2. With V trimmed by 4 bases and J by 6 bases, 7 bases remained unmatched. Germline V CDR1 and CDR2: SGDLS, YYNGEE. The CDR3 is made up of 14 amino acids. This CDR3 reads CASSPSGRAGEQYF. In nucleotides, the CDR3 is TGTGCCAGCAGCCCCAGCGGGAGGGCCGGCGAGCAGTACTTC.

This chain links TRBV7-9 with TRBJ2-7, with no clear D. Trimming pared 5 bases from V and 0 bases from J, leaving 11 bases between. CDR3 length: 14 amino acids. The germline CDR1 and CDR2 sequences are SEHNR and FQNEAQ (reference sequence). In DNA form, the CDR3 reads TGTGCCAGCAGCCCCCAGCGCCTCTCCTACGAGCAGTACTTC. Its translation is CASSPQRLSYEQYF. The entire variable domain, with the rest obtained from reference TRBV7-9 and TRBJ2-7, is as follows: DTGVSQNPRHKITKRGQNVTFRCDPISEHNRLYWYRQTLGQGPEFLTYFQNEAQLEKSRLLSDRFSAERPKGSFSTLEIQRTEQGDSAMYLCASSPQRLSYEQYFGPGTRLTVT.

V usage is TRBV5-1 and J usage is TRBJ1-4; 7 bases are shared with TRBD1. V trimming: 1 base; J trimming: 5 bases; junction bases outside the gene matches: 8. This CDR3 is 16 amino acids long. CDR1 is SGHRS, CDR2 YFSETQ, per germline. Here the CDR3 DNA reads TGCGCCAGCAGCTTGACCGTCACAGGGGCCAATGAAAAACTGTTTTTT. This codes for CASSLTVTGANEKLFF.

The chain joins TRBV4-1 to TRBJ2-4; maybe TRBD1 (6 bases). Germline V gene lookup returns CDR1 MGHRA and CDR2 YSYEKL. V was shortened by 4 bases and J by 0 bases, with 16 bases between the two germline ends. The CDR3 is made up of 17 amino acids. The CDR3 loop is CASSPLQGPRAKNIQYF. The CDR3 nucleotides read TGCGCCAGCAGCCCCCTACAGGGCCCGAGAGCCAAAAACATTCAGTACTTC.

The count of this clone is one. The chain employs TRBV29-1 and TRBJ2-3; D remains ambiguous. The V gene lost 5 bases and the J gene lost 10 bases, with 19 bases spanning the gap. The CDR3 sequence is 13 residues long. The germline V gene has CDR1 SQVTM and CDR2 ANQGSEA. CDR3 region: CSVPGPENLAQYF. The DNA of the CDR3 is TGCAGCGTTCCCGGTCCGGAGAACCTAGCGCAGTATTTT.

The rearrangement uses TRBV9 and TRBJ2-7, with 10 bases matching TRBD2. The CDR3 is 16 residues long. V was pared by 3 bases and J by 3 bases, with 9 bases of the junction left unmatched. Germline V lookup: CDR1 SGDLS, CDR2 YYNGEE. Here the CDR3 DNA reads TGTGCCAGCAGCGATAGGACTAGCGGAACCCTCTACGAGCAGTACTTC. It yields the protein CASSDRTSGTLYEQYF.

This chain joins TRBV5-6 and TRBJ2-7; TRBD2 matches 13 bases. Germline CDR1 is SGHDT and CDR2 is YYEEEE. The CDR3 sequence is 15 residues long. V shed 4 bases and J 3 bases; nucleotides not matched to a gene: 4. The CDR3 sequence: CASSRTSGGHYEQYF. The CDR3 DNA reads as TGTGCCAGCAGCCGGACTAGCGGGGGTCACTACGAGCAGTACTTC.

The chain has TRBV4-1 and TRBJ2-7; 10 bases agree with TRBD1. Per the germline V gene, CDR1 is MGHRA and CDR2 is YSYEKL. The CDR3 is 15 residues long. With 4 bases clipped from V and 0 bases from J, the junction kept 3 bases outside the gene matches. The CDR3 region is CASSPGQGPSYEQYF. Written as DNA, the CDR3 is TGCGCCAGCAGCCCGGGACAGGGGCCCTCCTACGAGCAGTACTTC.

This clone was observed once. The rearrangement links TRBV2 to TRBJ2-3; possible D gene TRBD1, 6 bases. Germline-derived CDR1 and CDR2 are SNHLY and FYNNEI. This CDR3 spans 16 amino acids. Trimming removed 6 bases at V and 3 bases at J, with 19 bases between. CDR3 coding DNA: TGTGCCAGCAGCTGGACAGCCCGAGTTATGACAGATACGCAGTATTTT. It encodes CASSWTARVMTDTQYF.

Written as DNA, the CDR3 is TGCGCCAGCGGCGGGACAGGGGATAATTCACCCCTCCACTTT. Translation: CASGGTGDNSPLHF. This chain joins TRBV5-1 and TRBJ1-6; TRBD1 agrees at 10 bases. The CDR3 runs 14 residues. Germline trimming cut 7 bases from V and 5 bases from J; bases unmatched to any gene: 3. In germline, CDR1 is SGHRS, CDR2 YFSETQ.

This sequence joins TRBV4-1 and TRBJ1-2, with D unclear. Germline CDR1 reads MGHRA; CDR2 reads YSYEKL. With 5 bases removed from V and 8 bases from J, the gap between germline ends came to 18 bases. The CDR3 loop spans 14 amino acids. The CDR3 bases are TGCGCCAGCAGCTCCAGCCTCGGCTCGCGGGGCTACACCTTC. It translates to CASSSSLGSRGYTF.

This chain uses TRBV27 with TRBJ2-3; 14 positions agree with TRBD2. V dropped 2 bases and J dropped 1; count of bases not matched to a gene: 11. The CDR3 loop spans 20 amino acids. Germline lookup yields CDR1 MNHEY and CDR2 SMNVEV (reference sequence). This chain's CDR3 is CASSLVGLAGAPYRTDTQYF. Here the CDR3 DNA reads TGTGCCAGCAGTTTAGTGGGACTAGCGGGAGCACCTTATCGCACAGATACGCAGTATTTT.

This sequence joins TRBV18 and TRBJ2-3; 7 bases are shared with TRBD2. The CDR3 has 16 amino acids. Germline CDR1 is KGHSH and CDR2 is LQKENI. The V gene end was trimmed by 0 bases and the J gene end by 6 bases; junction bases not matched to a gene: 9. CDR3 DNA sequence: TGTGCCAGCTCACCACCGCGAGACGCCGGGGGGGATACGCAGTATTTT. It translates to CASSPPRDAGGDTQYF.

The chain couples TRBV7-8 to TRBJ1-1, with D possibly being TRBD1 (6 bases). The CDR3 loop spans 15 amino acids. Germline V gene lookup returns CDR1 SGHVS and CDR2 FQNEAQ. Trimming stripped 5 bases from V and 1 base from J, with 14 bases between. Written as DNA, the CDR3 is TGTGCCAGCAGCCTCCCGCCGACAGGGAACACTGAAGCTTTCTTT. Translation gives CASSLPPTGNTEAFF.

This chain links TRBV16 with TRBJ1-2, with D unclear. The CDR3 loop spans 17 amino acids. Germline lookup yields CDR1 KGHSY and CDR2 FQNENV. V was cut by 3 bases and J by 2 bases, with 19 bases left in between. This CDR3 is CASSHPFRREGNYGYTF. In DNA, the CDR3 is TGTGCCAGCAGCCACCCTTTTCGTCGGGAGGGCAACTATGGCTACACCTTC.